The 6 T cell receptor beta chains listed next were all sequenced from one sample in a study of blood T cell repertoires in COVID-19. Assay used: immunoSEQ multiplex PCR; TCRdb lists only in-frame clones, some missing. The table lists fewer than 350,000 clones, approximately 91% of them singletons, with 4.5% to 5.5% in the top ten. The sequenced sample was PBMCs or T cells enriched from blood (not recorded which). All receptors come from a man aged 60-69 years who had recovered from COVID-19.

This clone was observed once. As DNA, the CDR3 is TGCGCCAGCAGGCAGGACAGAAACTATGGCTACACCTTC. Protein: CASRQDRNYGYTF. V usage is TRBV5-1 and J usage is TRBJ1-2, with D possibly matching TRBD1 (6 bases). The germline V and J ends were trimmed by 5 bases and 2 bases, with 10 bases remaining between them. The CDR3 is made up of 13 amino acids. The V gene's germline CDR1 is SGHRS and CDR2 YFSETQ.

The chain links TRBV18 to TRBJ1-6; 8 nucleotides agree with TRBD1. V lost 3 bases, J lost 5 bases, and 3 bases stayed unmatched. The CDR3 has 15 residues. Germline CDR1 KGHSH, CDR2 LQKENI. The CDR3 here is CASSPDRAHNSPLHF. In DNA, the CDR3 is TGTGCCAGCTCACCGGACAGGGCGCATAATTCACCCCTCCACTTT.

The chain joins TRBV7-3 to TRBJ1-5; a weak D match, TRBD1 (5 bases). Deletions cut 1 base from V and 4 bases from J, with 11 bases between. CDR1 and CDR2 from the germline V gene are SGHTA and FQGTGA. This CDR3 spans 15 amino acids. CDR3 amino acids: CASSLNGGGNQPQHF. The CDR3 nucleotides are TGTGCCAGCAGCTTAAATGGGGGAGGGAATCAGCCCCAGCATTTT.

The chain carries TRBV7-9 and TRBJ1-1; maybe TRBD1 (5 bases). The CDR3 extends over 14 amino acids. V was clipped by 5 bases and J by 1 base, with 11 bases between them. Germline V CDR1 and CDR2: SEHNR, FQNEAQ (reference sequence). The CDR3 DNA reads as TGTGCCAGCAGCCACGGGGGAGAGAACACTGAAGCTTTCTTT. This translates into CASSHGGENTEAFF.

This sequence joins TRBV19 and TRBJ2-3; the match to TRBD2 covers 12 bases. This CDR3 comprises 15 residues. The germline V gene has CDR1 LNHDA and CDR2 SQIVND (reference sequence). With 4 bases clipped from V and 5 bases from J, the junction kept 4 bases outside the gene matches. CDR3 sequence reads: CASSTSGRAGDTQYF. The CDR3 DNA sequence: TGTGCCAGTAGTACTAGCGGGAGGGCCGGAGATACGCAGTATTTT.

The chain employs TRBV29-1 and TRBJ2-5, with D maybe TRBD2 (6 bases). There are 13 residues in the CDR3. CDR1 is SQVTM and CDR2 is ANQGSEA in the germline V gene. The germline V and J ends were trimmed by 7 bases and 4 bases, with 16 bases remaining between them. This CDR3 is CSAQRLVPETQYF. The CDR3 DNA sequence: TGCAGCGCGCAAAGACTAGTTCCAGAGACCCAGTACTTC. The full variable domain, completed using reference TRBV29-1 and TRBJ2-5, is SAVISQKPSRDICQRGTSLTIQCQVDSQVTMMFWYRQQPGQSLTLIATANQGSEATYESGFVIDKFPISRPNLTFSTLTVSNMSPEDSSIYLCSAQRLVPETQYFGPGTRLLVL.